The 9 T cell receptor beta chains in this list originate from one sample, sequenced in a study of blood T cell repertoires in COVID-19. Assay used: immunoSEQ multiplex PCR; TCRdb lists only in-frame clones, some missing. The sample shows over 300,000 clones, around 89% of them seen only once. The sequenced material came from peripheral blood. The source is a man between 18 and 29 years old with active or convalescent COVID-19.

The J gene is TRBJ1-5, the V gene TRBV28; 9 positions agree with TRBD1. CDR1 is MDHEN, CDR2 SYDVKM, per germline. Germline trimming cut 5 bases from V and 3 bases from J; bases unmatched to any gene: 11. The CDR3 is 17 amino acids. CDR3 coding DNA: TGTGCCAGCAGTGCCGTTACAGGGGGCGAACCCAATCAGCCCCAGCATTTT. Its protein is CASSAVTGGEPNQPQHF.

The rearrangement links TRBV27 to TRBJ2-7, with 14 bases aligning to TRBD2. CDR1 MNHEY and CDR2 SMNVEV come from the germline V gene (reference sequence). This CDR3 is 19 amino acids long. With 6 bases clipped from V and 0 bases from J, the junction kept 13 bases outside the gene matches. The CDR3 region is CASRNRGLAGDIGSYEQYF. The CDR3 DNA reads as TGTGCCAGCAGAAATAGGGGACTAGCGGGAGATATCGGCTCCTACGAGCAGTACTTC.

The J gene is TRBJ2-1, the V gene TRBV28; 14 positions agree with TRBD2. Germline V gene sequence: CDR1 MDHEN, CDR2 SYDVKM. The V and J ends lost 4 bases and 2 bases, in that order; junction bases with no gene match: 7. The CDR3 consists of 18 residues. CDR3 sequence (DNA): TGTGCCAGCAGTTCAACGGGACTAGCGGGGGTAGCCTACAATGAGCAGTTCTTC. Protein sequence: CASSSTGLAGVAYNEQFF.

The chain has TRBV29-1 and TRBJ2-6; D is uncertain. V shed 5 bases and J shed 2 bases, with 7 bases lying between them. CDR1 SQVTM and CDR2 ANQGSEA come from the germline V gene. CDR3 length equals 13 residues. CDR3 sequence reads: CSVLPAGANVLTF. DNA for the CDR3: TGCAGCGTTCTTCCAGCTGGGGCCAACGTCCTGACTTTC.

The rearrangement links TRBV5-8 to TRBJ1-5, with D unresolved. Per germline, CDR1 SGHTS and CDR2 YDEGEE. The CDR3 contains 15 residues. V gave up 0 bases and J gave up 2 bases, with 9 bases separating them. The CDR3 DNA is TGTGCCAGCAGCTTGGGTCGGGAACGCAATCAGCCCCAGCATTTT. Translation gives CASSLGRERNQPQHF.

This clone was counted once. The chain uses TRBV18 and TRBJ2-7; D may be TRBD2 (5 bases). CDR1 is KGHSH, CDR2 LQKENI, per germline. This CDR3 is built from 15 residues. V was pared by 3 bases and J by 7 bases, with 19 bases between. CDR3 amino acids: CASSPTRGGNEEQYF. For the CDR3, the DNA is TGTGCCAGCTCACCGACTCGAGGAGGTAATGAGGAGCAGTACTTC.

V gene TRBV27 combines with J gene TRBJ2-7; 7 bases are a match to TRBD1. V lost 5 bases to trimming and J lost 5 bases; unmatched junction nucleotides: 12. Germline V gives CDR1 MNHEY, CDR2 SMNVEV (reference sequence). The CDR3 has 15 amino acids. The DNA of the CDR3 is TGTGCCAGCAGTCTTATAGACCACAGGGGCGACGAGCAGTACTTC. Residues: CASSLIDHRGDEQYF.

The gene calls are TRBV4-3 and TRBJ2-1; 10 bases align to TRBD1. The CDR3 runs 19 residues. Germline CDR1 is LGHNA and CDR2 is YSLEER. V dropped 1 base and J dropped 0; count of bases not matched to a gene: 9. The DNA for the CDR3 is TGCGCCAGCAGCCAAGGAGCTGGGACAGGGGTTAGCTCCTACAATGAGCAGTTCTTC. Translation: CASSQGAGTGVSSYNEQFF.

This clone occurred a few times. This rearrangement joins TRBV7-9 to TRBJ1-6; D may be TRBD1 (5 bases). Germline V gives CDR1 SEHNR, CDR2 FQNEAQ (reference sequence). V was shortened by 5 bases and J by 8 bases, with 16 bases between the two germline ends. There are 15 residues in the CDR3. CDR3 amino acids: CASSGGSVRDSPLHF. CDR3 DNA: TGTGCCAGCAGCGGGGGGTCCGTGCGGGATTCACCCCTCCACTTT.